This T cell receptor beta chain was observed in a study of blood T cells in healthy people across ages. All donors came from Russia, were Caucasian and healthy, and spanned ages roughly 6 to 95. The second PCR ran roughly 7 to 12 cycles with a sample-barcoded 5' primer and J-beta primers. TCRdb reanalysed the 5' RACE reads using MiXCR and keeps one entry per CDR3 protein. The sample holds around 900,000 distinct CDR3 sequences, more than 25% seen once. As regards this clonotype: Its specificity is not known.

Study observations and caveats: Estimates of diversity drawn from one million T cells were considered underestimates. The long-lived group displayed more naive CD4+ cells, plus higher diversity, than the aged donors did.

The CDR3 totals 14 residues. Trimming cost V 5 bases and J 3 bases; bases outside gene matches: 5. CDR1 and CDR2 (germline): SGHTA, FQGNSA. The TCR comes from an elderly woman in good health. The V gene is TRBV7-2, the J gene TRBJ2-3; TRBD2 agrees at 7 bases. Sequenced sample: blood. Here the CDR3 DNA reads TGTGCCAGCAGCCGACGACTAGCAACAGATACGCAGTATTTT. Amino acids: CASSRRLATDTQYF.